Below are 24 T cell receptor beta chains sequenced from a single sample in a study of CXCR3-negative and CXCR3-positive naive CD8 T cells. Libraries were UMI-labeled 5' RACE TRB cDNA. After re-calling the 5' RACE reads, TCRdb lists one entry per CDR3 protein, DNA absent. The data include tens of thousands of distinct CDR3 sequences; the top ten clones carry 0.5% to 0.6%. Their target antigens are unknown. Study observations and caveats: Compared with CXCR3-negative naive cells, CXCR3-positive naive cells showed more hydrophobic TRB CDR3s.

Sequenced material: naive CXCR3+ CD8+ T cells from blood. Sample subset: CD45RO-CCR7+CD27+CD95- naive CD8+ T cells expressing CXCR3 (TNR3+). Every receptor here comes from a human donor in good health. Some clones in this sample may be carry-over from other donors' samples.

The rearrangement joins TRBV9 to TRBJ2-7. This CDR3 has 11 residues. Germline lookup yields CDR1 SGDLS and CDR2 YYNGEE. The CDR3 sequence is CASSAGYEQYF.

The chain carries TRBV28 and TRBJ1-5. The CDR3 is 15 residues long. Germline V gives CDR1 MDHEN, CDR2 SYDVKM. The CDR3 reads CASSSGLGSNQPQHF. Looking up the rest from reference TRBV28 and TRBJ1-5 gives the full variable domain: DVKVTQSSRYLVKRTGEKVFLECVQDMDHENMFWYRQDPGLGLRLIYFSYDVKMKEKGDIPEGYSVSREKKERFSLILESASTNQTSMYLCASSSGLGSNQPQHFGDGTRLSIL.

The genes are TRBV5-6 and TRBJ2-1. CDR1 and CDR2 (germline): SGHDT, YYEEEE. The CDR3 has 15 residues. CDR3 loop: CASSLGRSSYNEQFF.

J is TRBJ1-2 and V is TRBV6-5; TCRdb selects TRBD1, and the lack of DNA leaves this call unchecked. The CDR3 loop spans 14 amino acids. Germline CDR1 is MNHEY and CDR2 is SVGAGI. The CDR3 spells CASSYAQGPGGYTF.

V usage is TRBV6-5 and J usage is TRBJ2-2; TCRdb calls TRBD1, which cannot be checked without DNA. The CDR3 contains 13 residues. Per germline, CDR1 MNHEY and CDR2 SVGAGI. This CDR3 is CASTRGETGELFF.

The chain is built from TRBV7-2 and TRBJ2-7; TCRdb gives TRBD1 as the D gene, but with no DNA this cannot be confirmed. Germline assignment: CDR1 SGHTA and CDR2 FQGNSA. This CDR3 contains 12 residues. The CDR3 loop reads CASSLAGGGGYF. Supplemented by reference TRBV7-2 and TRBJ2-7, the full variable domain reads GAGVSQSPSNKVTEKGKDVELRCDPISGHTALYWYRQSLGQGLEFLIYFQGNSAPDKSGLPSDRFSAERTGGSVSTLTIQRTQQEDSAVYLCASSLAGGGGYFGPGTRLTVT.

The V call is TRBV29-1, the J call TRBJ2-3. Germline CDR1 and CDR2: SQVTM and ANQGSEA. This CDR3 region has 16 residues. CDR3: CSVEERKEKWRDTQYF.

The chain joins TRBV29-1 to TRBJ2-7; the TCRdb call, TRBD1, lacks DNA for checking. The CDR3 consists of 13 residues. CDR1 is SQVTM and CDR2 is ANQGSEA in the germline V gene. The CDR3 region is CSGRGPGGYEQYF.

This chain's CDR3 is CSVYPGQGNTEAFF. This rearrangement joins TRBV29-1 to TRBJ1-1; TCRdb calls TRBD1, which cannot be checked without DNA. Looked up from germline, CDR1 is SQVTM and CDR2 is ANQGSEA. The length of the CDR3 is 14 residues.

The J gene is TRBJ2-3, the V gene TRBV10-3; TCRdb's D gene call, TRBD2, goes unchecked for lack of DNA. Germline V gene sequence: CDR1 ENHRY, CDR2 SYGVKD. The CDR3 is 15 residues long. The CDR3 here is CAISPSGGHTDTQYF.

This chain uses TRBV6-2 or TRBV6-3 with TRBJ1-2. The CDR3 totals 15 residues. Germline-derived CDR1 and CDR2 are MNHEY and SVGEGT. The CDR3 sequence: CASSYIGGANYGYTF.

The rearrangement joins TRBV7-2 to TRBJ2-1. This CDR3 spans 12 amino acids. The germline V gene encodes CDR1 SGHTA and CDR2 FQGNSA. CDR3 protein: CASSLPSYEQFF. Full variable domain (missing parts from reference TRBV7-2 and TRBJ2-1): GAGVSQSPSNKVTEKGKDVELRCDPISGHTALYWYRQSLGQGLEFLIYFQGNSAPDKSGLPSDRFSAERTGGSVSTLTIQRTQQEDSAVYLCASSLPSYEQFFGPGTRLTVL.

The chain combines TRBV6-6 with TRBJ2-5; TCRdb selects TRBD1, and the lack of DNA leaves this call unchecked. This CDR3 is 16 amino acids long. Looked up from germline, CDR1 is MNHNY and CDR2 is SVGAGI (reference sequence). CDR3 residues: CASSISPGALQETQYF.

This chain joins TRBV9 and TRBJ2-7; no DNA is available, so the TRBD1 call from TCRdb remains unchecked. Per germline, CDR1 SGDLS and CDR2 YYNGEE. The CDR3 is 14 amino acids. CDR3 region: CASSVAQGAYEQYF. Full variable domain (rest looked up from reference TRBV9 and TRBJ2-7): DSGVTQTPKHLITATGQRVTLRCSPRSGDLSVYWYQQSLDQGLQFLIQYYNGEERAKGNILERFSAQQFPDLHSELNLSSLELGDSALYFCASSVAQGAYEQYFGPGTRLTVT.

This chain links TRBV29-1 with TRBJ2-7; TCRdb's D gene call, TRBD1, goes unchecked for lack of DNA. CDR3 length equals 12 residues. Germline lookup yields CDR1 SQVTM and CDR2 ANQGSEA. CDR3 protein: CSGRDSSYEQYF.

The V and J genes are TRBV7-3 and TRBJ2-1; the TCRdb call, TRBD2, lacks DNA for checking. Germline assignment: CDR1 SGHTA and CDR2 FQGTGA. This CDR3 contains 21 residues. CDR3 residues: CASSLTSGGAVSDYIYNEQFF.

The chain combines TRBV29-1 with TRBJ2-7; TCRdb indicates TRBD1, and absent DNA this call remains unverified. Germline CDR1 SQVTM, CDR2 ANQGSEA. CDR3 length equals 12 residues. CDR3 in amino acids: CSVEGQSGEQYF.

The chain employs TRBV7-2 and TRBJ2-7; with no DNA, the TCRdb D assignment of TRBD1 cannot be verified. The CDR3 has 11 residues. CDR1 and CDR2 (germline): SGHTA, FQGNSA. CDR3 sequence reads: CASSLAARVIF. Complete variable domain (other parts from reference TRBV7-2 and TRBJ2-7): GAGVSQSPSNKVTEKGKDVELRCDPISGHTALYWYRQSLGQGLEFLIYFQGNSAPDKSGLPSDRFSAERTGGSVSTLTIQRTQQEDSAVYLCASSLAARVIFGPGTRLTVT.

The chain is built from TRBV18 and TRBJ2-6; TCRdb calls TRBD1, which cannot be checked without DNA. Germline V gene sequence: CDR1 KGHSH, CDR2 LQKENI. The CDR3 is made up of 18 amino acids. The chain's CDR3 is CASSPTVAGGVGANVLTF.

The chain links TRBV29-1 to TRBJ2-1; TCRdb's assignment of TRBD1 cannot be checked, as there is no DNA. The germline CDR1 and CDR2 sequences are SQVTM and ANQGSEA. CDR3 length: 15 residues. The CDR3 is CSVDHRGTGSNEQFF.

The V call is TRBV21-1, the J call TRBJ2-7; absent DNA, TCRdb's TRBD1 call cannot be checked. TRBV21-1 is shown as a pseudogene. The CDR3 sequence is 15 residues long. CDR3 protein: CASSRGQGKNYEQYF.

V usage is TRBV29-1 and J usage is TRBJ2-2. CDR3 length equals 13 residues. Germline loops: CDR1 SQVTM, CDR2 ANQGSEA. The CDR3: CSVHPANTGELFF.

The chain has TRBV4-1 and TRBJ1-4. The CDR3 sequence is 17 residues long. Germline-derived CDR1 and CDR2 are MGHRA and YSYEKL. The CDR3 loop is CASSQRYPGGEGEKLFF.

The chain uses TRBV20-1 and TRBJ1-1; without DNA, the TCRdb call of TRBD1 cannot be checked. The germline gives CDR1 DFQATT, CDR2 SNEGSKA (reference sequence). This CDR3 comprises 16 residues. The CDR3: CSAPPGQGEMNTEAFF.